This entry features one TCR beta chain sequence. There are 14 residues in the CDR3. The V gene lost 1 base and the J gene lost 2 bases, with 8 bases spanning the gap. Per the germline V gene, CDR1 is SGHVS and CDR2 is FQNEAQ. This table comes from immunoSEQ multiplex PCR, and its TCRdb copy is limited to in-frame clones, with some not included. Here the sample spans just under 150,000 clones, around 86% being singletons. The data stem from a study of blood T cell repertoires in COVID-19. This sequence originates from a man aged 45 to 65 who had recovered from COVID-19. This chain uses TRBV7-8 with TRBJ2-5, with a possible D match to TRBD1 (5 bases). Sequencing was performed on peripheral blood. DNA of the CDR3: TGTGCCAGCAGCTTAGAGGGGTTGCAAGAGACCCAGTACTTC. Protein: CASSLEGLQETQYF.